This record covers a single T cell receptor beta chain. Its antigen remains unknown. This sample was taken from a study of molecular identifiers for immune sequencing clone quantification. Using its own MiXCR run on the PCR reads, TCRdb lists one record per CDR3 protein. Found here are 300,000 to 400,000 distinct CDR3 sequences, over 20% of them singletons; the top ten hold 0.75% to 0.85%. Study-wide points: Jurkat TCR RNA spiked in from one cell reportedly remained identifiable amid about a million naive cells.

V was cut by 5 bases and J by 6 bases, with 11 bases left in between. The CDR3 has 12 residues. Germline CDR1 reads SGHDN; CDR2 reads FVKESK. Sample: naive CD8+ T cells from blood, with Jurkat cell RNA spiked in. Subset here: FACS-sorted CD8+CD4-CCR7+CD45RA+ naive T cells. The V gene is TRBV14, the J gene TRBJ2-7; D gene ambiguous. This sequence originates from a human donor in good health. Some libraries in this study had Jurkat cell RNA spiked in. The CDR3 DNA sequence: TGTGCCAGCAGCTCCCCCCGGGCCGAGCAGTACTTC. This translates into CASSSPRAEQYF.